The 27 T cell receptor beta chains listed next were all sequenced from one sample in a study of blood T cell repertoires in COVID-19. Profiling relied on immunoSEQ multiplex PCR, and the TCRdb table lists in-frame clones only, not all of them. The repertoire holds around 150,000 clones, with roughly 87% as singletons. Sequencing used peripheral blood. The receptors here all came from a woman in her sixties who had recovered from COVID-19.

CDR3 sequence: CASSYRGGETQYF. DNA for the CDR3: TGTGCCAGCAGCTACAGGGGAGGAGAGACCCAGTACTTC. The chain combines TRBV5-4 with TRBJ2-5; maybe TRBD1 (7 bases). Germline V gives CDR1 SGHNT, CDR2 YYREEE (reference sequence). The germline V and J ends were trimmed by 3 bases and 4 bases, with 10 bases remaining between them. The CDR3 runs 13 residues. The entire variable domain, with the rest obtained from reference TRBV5-4 and TRBJ2-5, is as follows: ETGVTQSPTHLIKTRGQQVTLRCSSQSGHNTVSWYQQALGQGPQFIFQYYREEENGRGNFPPRFSGLQFPNYSSELNVNALELDDSALYLCASSYRGGETQYFGPGTRLLVL.

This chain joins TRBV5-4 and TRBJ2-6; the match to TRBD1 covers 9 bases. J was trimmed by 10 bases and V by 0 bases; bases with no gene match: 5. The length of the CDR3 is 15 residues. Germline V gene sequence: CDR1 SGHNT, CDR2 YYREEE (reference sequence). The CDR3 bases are TGTGCCAGCAGCTTGGCACAGGGGGCTCTGAACGTCCTGACTTTC. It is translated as CASSLAQGALNVLTF. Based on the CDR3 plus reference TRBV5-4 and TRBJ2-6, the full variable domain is ETGVTQSPTHLIKTRGQQVTLRCSSQSGHNTVSWYQQALGQGPQFIFQYYREEENGRGNFPPRFSGLQFPNYSSELNVNALELDDSALYLCASSLAQGALNVLTFGAGSRLTVL.

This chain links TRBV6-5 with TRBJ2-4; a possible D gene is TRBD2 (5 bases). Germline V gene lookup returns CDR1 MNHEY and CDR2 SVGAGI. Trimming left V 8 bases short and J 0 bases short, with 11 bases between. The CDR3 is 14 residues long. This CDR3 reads CASQSRAAKNIQYF. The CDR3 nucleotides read TGTGCCAGCCAGTCGAGGGCAGCCAAAAACATTCAGTACTTC.

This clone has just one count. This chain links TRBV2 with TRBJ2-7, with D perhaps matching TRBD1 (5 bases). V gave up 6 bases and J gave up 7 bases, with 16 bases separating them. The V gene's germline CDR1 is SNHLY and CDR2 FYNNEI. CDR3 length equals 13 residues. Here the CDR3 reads CASRGLVAGEQYF. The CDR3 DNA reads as TGTGCCAGCAGGGGGTTGGTTGCAGGGGAGCAGTACTTC.

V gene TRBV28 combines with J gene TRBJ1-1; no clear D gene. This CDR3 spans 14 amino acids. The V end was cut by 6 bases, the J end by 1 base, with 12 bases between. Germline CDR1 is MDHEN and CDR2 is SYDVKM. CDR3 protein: CASRSVTRNTEAFF. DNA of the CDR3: TGTGCCAGCAGAAGCGTCACGCGGAACACTGAAGCTTTCTTT.

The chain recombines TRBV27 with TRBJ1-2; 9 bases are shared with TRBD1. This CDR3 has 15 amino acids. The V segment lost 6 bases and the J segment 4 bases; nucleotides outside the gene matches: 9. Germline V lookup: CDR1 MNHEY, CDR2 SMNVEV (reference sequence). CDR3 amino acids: CASRSQGAPGYGYTF. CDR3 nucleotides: TGTGCCAGCAGGTCACAGGGGGCGCCGGGCTATGGCTACACCTTC.

The CDR3: CASSLNSGGYLQYF. The CDR3, as DNA: TGTGCCAGCAGCCTAAATAGCGGGGGGTACCTGCAGTACTTC. This rearrangement joins TRBV6-5 to TRBJ2-7; 10 bases line up with TRBD2. Trimming cost V 6 bases and J 9 bases; bases outside gene matches: 11. Germline CDR1 is MNHEY and CDR2 is SVGAGI. The CDR3 runs 14 residues.

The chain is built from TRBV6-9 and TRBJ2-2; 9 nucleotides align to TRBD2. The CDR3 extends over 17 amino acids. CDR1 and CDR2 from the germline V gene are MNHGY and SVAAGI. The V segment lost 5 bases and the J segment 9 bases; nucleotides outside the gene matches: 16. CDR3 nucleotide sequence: TGTGCCAGCAGTGCACCTTTCCCTAGCGGGGAACACCGGGAGCTGTTTTTT. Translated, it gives CASSAPFPSGEHRELFF.

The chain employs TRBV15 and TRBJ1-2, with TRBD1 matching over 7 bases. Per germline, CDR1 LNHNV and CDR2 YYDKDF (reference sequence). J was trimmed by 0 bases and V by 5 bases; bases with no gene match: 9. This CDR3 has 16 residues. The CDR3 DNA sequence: TGTGCCACCAGCGGTGGACAGGCGGTCGCTAACTATGGCTACACCTTC. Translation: CATSGGQAVANYGYTF.

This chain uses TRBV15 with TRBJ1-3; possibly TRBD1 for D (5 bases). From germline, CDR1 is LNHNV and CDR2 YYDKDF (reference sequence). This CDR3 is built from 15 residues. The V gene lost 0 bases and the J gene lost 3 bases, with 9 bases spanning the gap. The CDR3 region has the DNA TGTGCCACCAGCAGAGACAGGGCTTATGGAAACACCATATATTTT. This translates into CATSRDRAYGNTIYF.

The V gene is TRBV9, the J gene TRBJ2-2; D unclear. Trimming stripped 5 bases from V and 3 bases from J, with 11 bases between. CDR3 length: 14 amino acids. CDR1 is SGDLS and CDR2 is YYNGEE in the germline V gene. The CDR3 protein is CASSRDLHTGELFF. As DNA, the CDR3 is TGTGCCAGCAGTCGAGATTTACACACCGGGGAGCTGTTTTTT.

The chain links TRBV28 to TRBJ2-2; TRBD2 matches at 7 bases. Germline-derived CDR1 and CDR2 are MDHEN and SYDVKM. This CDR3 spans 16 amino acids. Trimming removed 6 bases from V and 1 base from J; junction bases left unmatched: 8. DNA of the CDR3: TGTGCCAGCAGCCCCCTGGGCGGGGGGAACACCGGGGAGCTGTTTTTT. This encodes CASSPLGGGNTGELFF. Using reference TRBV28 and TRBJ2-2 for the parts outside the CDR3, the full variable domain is DVKVTQSSRYLVKRTGEKVFLECVQDMDHENMFWYRQDPGLGLRLIYFSYDVKMKEKGDIPEGYSVSREKKERFSLILESASTNQTSMYLCASSPLGGGNTGELFFGEGSRLTVL.

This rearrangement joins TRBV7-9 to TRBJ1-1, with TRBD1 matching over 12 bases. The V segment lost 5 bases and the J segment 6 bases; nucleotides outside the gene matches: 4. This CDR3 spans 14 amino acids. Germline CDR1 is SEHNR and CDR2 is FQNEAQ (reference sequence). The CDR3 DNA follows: TGTGCCAGCAGCATGGGACAGGGGGCGTCTGAAGCTTTCTTT. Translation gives CASSMGQGASEAFF.

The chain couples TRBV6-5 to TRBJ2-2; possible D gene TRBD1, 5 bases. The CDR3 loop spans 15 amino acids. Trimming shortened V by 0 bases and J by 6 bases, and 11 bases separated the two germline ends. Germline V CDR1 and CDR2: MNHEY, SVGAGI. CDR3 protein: CASSYSTVGSGELFF. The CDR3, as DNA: TGTGCCAGCAGTTACTCGACAGTTGGGTCCGGGGAGCTGTTTTTT.

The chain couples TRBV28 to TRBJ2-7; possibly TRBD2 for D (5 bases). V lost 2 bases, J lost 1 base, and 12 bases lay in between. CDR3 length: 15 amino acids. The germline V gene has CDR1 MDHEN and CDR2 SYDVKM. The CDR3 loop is CASSLGGVSSYEQYF. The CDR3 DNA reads TGTGCCAGCAGTTTAGGAGGAGTCAGTTCCTACGAGCAGTACTTC.

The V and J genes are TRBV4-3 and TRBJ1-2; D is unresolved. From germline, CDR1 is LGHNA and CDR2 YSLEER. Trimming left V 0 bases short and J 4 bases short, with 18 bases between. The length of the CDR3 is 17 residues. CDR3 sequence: CASSQDLSGRLIYGYTF. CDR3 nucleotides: TGCGCCAGCAGCCAAGATCTTAGCGGTCGATTGATCTATGGCTACACCTTC.

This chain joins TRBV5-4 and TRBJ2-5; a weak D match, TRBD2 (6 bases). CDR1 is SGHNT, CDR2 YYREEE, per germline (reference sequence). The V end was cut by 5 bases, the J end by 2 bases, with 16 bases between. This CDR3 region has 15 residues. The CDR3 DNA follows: TGTGCCAGCAGTCCCGGGGGAAATATACAAGAGACCCAGTACTTC. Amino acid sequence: CASSPGGNIQETQYF.

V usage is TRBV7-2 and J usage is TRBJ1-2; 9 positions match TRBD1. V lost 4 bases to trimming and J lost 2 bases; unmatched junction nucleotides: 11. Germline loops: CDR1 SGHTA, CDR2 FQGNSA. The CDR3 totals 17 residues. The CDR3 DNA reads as TGTGCCAGCAGCTCCGGCGAGGGACAGGGAGGCAACTATGGCTACACCTTC. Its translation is CASSSGEGQGGNYGYTF. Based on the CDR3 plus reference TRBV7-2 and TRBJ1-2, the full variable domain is GAGVSQSPSNKVTEKGKDVELRCDPISGHTALYWYRQSLGQGLEFLIYFQGNSAPDKSGLPSDRFSAERTGGSVSTLTIQRTQQEDSAVYLCASSSGEGQGGNYGYTFGSGTRLTVV.

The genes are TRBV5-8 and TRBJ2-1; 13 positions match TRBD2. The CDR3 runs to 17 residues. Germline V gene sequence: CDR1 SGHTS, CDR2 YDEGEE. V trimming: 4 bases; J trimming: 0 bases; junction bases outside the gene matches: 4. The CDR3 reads CASSRTSGGPSYNEQFF. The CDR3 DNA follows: TGTGCCAGCAGCCGGACTAGCGGGGGCCCCTCCTACAATGAGCAGTTCTTC.

For the CDR3, the DNA is TGTGCCACCAGCGGACTAGCGAACACCGGGGAGCTGTTTTTT. It codes for CATSGLANTGELFF. The rearrangement joins TRBV24-1 to TRBJ2-2; 7 bases map to TRBD2. The CDR3 is 14 residues long. J gave up 0 bases and V 7 bases, and 1 base lay outside the gene matches. The germline gives CDR1 KGHDR, CDR2 SFDVKD.

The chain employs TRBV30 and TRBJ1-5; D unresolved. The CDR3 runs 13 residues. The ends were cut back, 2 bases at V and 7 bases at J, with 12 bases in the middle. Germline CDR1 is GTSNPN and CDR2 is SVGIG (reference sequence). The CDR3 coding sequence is TGTGCCTGGAGTCGGGAGAGGGAACAGCCCCAGCATTTT. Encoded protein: CAWSREREQPQHF.

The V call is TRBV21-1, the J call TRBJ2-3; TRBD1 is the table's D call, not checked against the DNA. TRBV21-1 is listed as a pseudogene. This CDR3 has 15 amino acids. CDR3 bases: TGTGCCAAATTAAGGCCGACAGGAATCACAGATACGCAGTATTTT. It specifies CAKLRPTGITDTQYF.

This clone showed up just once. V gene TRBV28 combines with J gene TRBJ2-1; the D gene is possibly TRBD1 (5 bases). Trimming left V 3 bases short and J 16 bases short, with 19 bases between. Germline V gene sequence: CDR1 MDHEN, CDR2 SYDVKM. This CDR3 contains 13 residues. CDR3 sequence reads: CASSFPGQGTVFF. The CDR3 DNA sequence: TGTGCCAGCAGTTTCCCTGGTCAGGGCACCGTATTCTTC.

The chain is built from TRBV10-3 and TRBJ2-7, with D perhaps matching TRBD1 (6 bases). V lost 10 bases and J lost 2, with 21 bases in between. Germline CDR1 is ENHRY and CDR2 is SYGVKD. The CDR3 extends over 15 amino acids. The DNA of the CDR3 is TGTGCCACCCATGCCCCGGGACACCCTGCCTACGAGCAGTACTTC. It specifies CATHAPGHPAYEQYF.

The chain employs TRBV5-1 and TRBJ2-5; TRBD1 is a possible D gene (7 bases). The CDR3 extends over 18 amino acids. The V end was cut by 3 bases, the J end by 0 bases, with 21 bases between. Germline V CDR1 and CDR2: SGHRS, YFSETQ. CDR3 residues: CASSWRDRSRLYQETQYF. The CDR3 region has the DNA TGCGCCAGCAGCTGGCGGGACAGATCCAGACTGTACCAAGAGACCCAGTACTTC.

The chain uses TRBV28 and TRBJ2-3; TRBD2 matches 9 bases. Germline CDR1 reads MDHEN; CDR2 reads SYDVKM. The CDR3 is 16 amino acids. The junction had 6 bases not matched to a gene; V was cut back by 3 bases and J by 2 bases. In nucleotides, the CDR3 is TGTGCCAGCAGTTTCGCGACTAGCGGCAACACAGATACGCAGTATTTT. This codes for CASSFATSGNTDTQYF.

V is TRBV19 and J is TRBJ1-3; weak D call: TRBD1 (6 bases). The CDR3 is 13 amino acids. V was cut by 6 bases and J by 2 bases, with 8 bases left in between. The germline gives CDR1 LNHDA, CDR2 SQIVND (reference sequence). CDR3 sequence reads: CASSRGPGNTIYF. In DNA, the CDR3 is TGTGCCAGTAGCAGGGGACCTGGAAACACCATATATTTT.